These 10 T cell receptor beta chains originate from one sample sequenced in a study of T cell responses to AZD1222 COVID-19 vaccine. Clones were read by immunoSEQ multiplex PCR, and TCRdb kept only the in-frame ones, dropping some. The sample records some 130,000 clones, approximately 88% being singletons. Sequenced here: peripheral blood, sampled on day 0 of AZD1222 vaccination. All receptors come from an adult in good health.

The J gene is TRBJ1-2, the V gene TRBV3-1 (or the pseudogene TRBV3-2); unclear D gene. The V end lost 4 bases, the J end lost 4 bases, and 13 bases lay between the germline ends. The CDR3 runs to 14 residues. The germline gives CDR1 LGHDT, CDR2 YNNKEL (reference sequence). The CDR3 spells CASSPAATVYGYTF. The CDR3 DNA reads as TGTGCCAGCAGCCCCGCAGCCACAGTCTATGGCTACACCTTC.

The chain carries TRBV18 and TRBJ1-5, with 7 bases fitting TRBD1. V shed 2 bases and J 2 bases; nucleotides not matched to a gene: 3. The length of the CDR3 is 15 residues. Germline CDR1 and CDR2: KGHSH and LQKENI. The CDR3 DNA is TGTGCCAGCTCACCAGACAGGGTCGGCAATCAGCCCCAGCATTTT. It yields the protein CASSPDRVGNQPQHF. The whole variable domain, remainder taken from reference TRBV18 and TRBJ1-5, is NAGVMQNPRHLVRRRGQEARLRCSPMKGHSHVYWYRQLPEEGLKFMVYLQKENIIDESGMPKERFSAEFPKEGPSILRIQQVVRGDSAAYFCASSPDRVGNQPQHFGDGTRLSIL.

CDR3 nucleotides: TGTGCCAGCAGCTTTTTCCGAACTAACACCGGGGAGCTGTTTTTT. Residues: CASSFFRTNTGELFF. The genes are TRBV5-8 and TRBJ2-2; D remains unclear. Trimming took off 2 bases at V and 2 bases at J, with 10 bases between the two ends. CDR3 length: 15 residues. Germline V CDR1 and CDR2: SGHTS, YDEGEE.

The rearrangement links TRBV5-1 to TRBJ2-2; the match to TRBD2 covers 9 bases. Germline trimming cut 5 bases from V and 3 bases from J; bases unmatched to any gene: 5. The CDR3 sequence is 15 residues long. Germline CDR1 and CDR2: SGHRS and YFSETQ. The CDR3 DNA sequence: TGCGCCAGCAGTTTCAGACTAGCGGACACCGGGGAGCTGTTTTTT. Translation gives CASSFRLADTGELFF.

The CDR3 reads CASSPTGNLLRTEAFF. As DNA, the CDR3 is TGTGCCAGCAGCCCGACAGGGAACCTTCTTAGGACTGAAGCTTTCTTT. The chain links TRBV28 to TRBJ1-1, with TRBD1 matching 7 bases. The trim removed 6 bases at V and 5 bases at J, leaving 15 bases unmatched. The germline V gene encodes CDR1 MDHEN and CDR2 SYDVKM. CDR3 length: 16 residues. Full variable domain (outside the CDR3, taken from reference TRBV28 and TRBJ1-1): DVKVTQSSRYLVKRTGEKVFLECVQDMDHENMFWYRQDPGLGLRLIYFSYDVKMKEKGDIPEGYSVSREKKERFSLILESASTNQTSMYLCASSPTGNLLRTEAFFGQGTRLTVV.

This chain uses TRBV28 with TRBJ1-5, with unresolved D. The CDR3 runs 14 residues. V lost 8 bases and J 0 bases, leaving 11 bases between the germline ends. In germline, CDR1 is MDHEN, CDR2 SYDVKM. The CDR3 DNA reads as TGTGCCAGCGCTGGGTTATATAGCAATCAGCCCCAGCATTTT. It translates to CASAGLYSNQPQHF.

The CDR3 loop reads CAWSRAGAAVLNQPQHF. The CDR3 DNA reads as TGTGCCTGGTCAAGAGCAGGGGCCGCCGTACTCAATCAGCCCCAGCATTTT. The V call is TRBV30, the J call TRBJ1-5; weak D call: TRBD1 (6 bases). The V and J ends lost 5 bases and 3 bases respectively, with 23 bases between them. This CDR3 is 17 amino acids long. Germline assignment: CDR1 GTSNPN and CDR2 SVGIG (reference sequence). Supplemented by reference TRBV30 and TRBJ1-5, the full variable domain reads SQTIHQWPATLVQPVGSPLSLECTVEGTSNPNLYWYRQAAGRGLQLLFYSVGIGQISSEVPQNLSASRPQDRQFILSSKKLLLSDSGFYLCAWSRAGAAVLNQPQHFGDGTRLSIL.

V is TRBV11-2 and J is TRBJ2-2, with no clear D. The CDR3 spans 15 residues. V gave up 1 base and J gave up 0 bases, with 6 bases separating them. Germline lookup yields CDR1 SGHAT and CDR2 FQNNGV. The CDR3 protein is CASSLAGANTGELFF. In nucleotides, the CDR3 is TGTGCCAGCAGCTTAGCTGGGGCGAACACCGGGGAGCTGTTTTTT.

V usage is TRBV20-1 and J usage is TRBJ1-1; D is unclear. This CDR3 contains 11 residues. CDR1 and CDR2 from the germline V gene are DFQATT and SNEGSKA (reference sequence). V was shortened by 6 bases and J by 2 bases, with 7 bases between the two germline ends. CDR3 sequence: CSAPQNTEAFF. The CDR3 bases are TGCAGTGCCCCGCAAAACACTGAAGCTTTCTTT.

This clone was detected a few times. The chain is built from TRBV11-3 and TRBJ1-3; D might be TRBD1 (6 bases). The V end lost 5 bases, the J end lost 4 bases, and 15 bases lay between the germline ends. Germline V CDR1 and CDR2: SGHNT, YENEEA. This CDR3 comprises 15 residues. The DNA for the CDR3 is TGTGCCAGCAGCCCCGGTCAGGGGCCCGGAAACACCATATATTTT. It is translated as CASSPGQGPGNTIYF.